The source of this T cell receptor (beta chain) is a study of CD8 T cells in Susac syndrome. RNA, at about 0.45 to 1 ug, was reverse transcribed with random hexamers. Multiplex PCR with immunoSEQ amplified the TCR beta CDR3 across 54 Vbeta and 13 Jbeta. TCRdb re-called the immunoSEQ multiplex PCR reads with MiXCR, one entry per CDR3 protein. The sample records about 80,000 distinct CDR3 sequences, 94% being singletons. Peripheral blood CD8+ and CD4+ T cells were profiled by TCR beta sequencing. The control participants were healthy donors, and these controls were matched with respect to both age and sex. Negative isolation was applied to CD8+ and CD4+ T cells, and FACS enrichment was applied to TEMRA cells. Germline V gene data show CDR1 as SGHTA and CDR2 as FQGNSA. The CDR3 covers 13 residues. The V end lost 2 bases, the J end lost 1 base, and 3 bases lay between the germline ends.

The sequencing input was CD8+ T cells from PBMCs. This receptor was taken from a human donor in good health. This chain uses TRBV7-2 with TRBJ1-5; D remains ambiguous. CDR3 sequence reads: CASSLWSNQPQHF. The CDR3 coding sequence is TGTGCCAGCAGCTTATGGAGCAATCAGCCCCAGCATTTT.